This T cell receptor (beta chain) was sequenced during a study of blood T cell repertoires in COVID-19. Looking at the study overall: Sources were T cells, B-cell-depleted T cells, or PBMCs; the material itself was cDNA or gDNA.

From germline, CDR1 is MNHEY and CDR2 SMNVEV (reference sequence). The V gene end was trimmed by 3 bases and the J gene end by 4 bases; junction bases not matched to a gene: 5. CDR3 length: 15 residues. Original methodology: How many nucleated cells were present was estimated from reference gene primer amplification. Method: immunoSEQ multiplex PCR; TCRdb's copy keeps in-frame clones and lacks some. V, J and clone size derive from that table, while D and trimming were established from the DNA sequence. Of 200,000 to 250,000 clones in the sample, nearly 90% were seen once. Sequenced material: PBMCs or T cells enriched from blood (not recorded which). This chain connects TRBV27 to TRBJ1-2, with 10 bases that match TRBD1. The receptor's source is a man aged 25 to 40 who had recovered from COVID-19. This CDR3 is CASSFPGTGVYGYTF. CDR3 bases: TGTGCCAGCAGTTTTCCCGGGACAGGGGTCTATGGCTACACCTTC.